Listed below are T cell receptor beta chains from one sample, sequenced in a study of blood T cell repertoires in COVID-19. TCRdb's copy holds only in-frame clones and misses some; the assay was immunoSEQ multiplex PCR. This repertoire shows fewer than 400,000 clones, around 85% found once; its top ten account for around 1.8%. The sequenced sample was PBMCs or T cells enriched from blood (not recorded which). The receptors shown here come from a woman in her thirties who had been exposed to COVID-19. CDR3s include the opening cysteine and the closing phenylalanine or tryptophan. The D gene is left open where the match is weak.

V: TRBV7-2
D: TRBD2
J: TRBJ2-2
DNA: TGTGCCAGCAGCCAATCACTAGCGGGAGGGAACGGGGAGCTGTTTTTT
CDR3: CASSQSLAGGNGELFF

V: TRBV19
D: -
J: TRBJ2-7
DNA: TGTGCCAGTAGTATACCGGGTGCAGGGACTCAAGAGCAGTACTTC
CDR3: CASSIPGAGTQEQYF

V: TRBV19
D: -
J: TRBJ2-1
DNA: TGTGCCAGTAGTATAACAGGGCCGACCTACAATGAGCAGTTCTTC
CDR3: CASSITGPTYNEQFF

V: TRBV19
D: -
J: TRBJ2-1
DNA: TGTGCCAGTGTTAGCGATTACAATGAGCAGTTCTTC
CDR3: CASVSDYNEQFF

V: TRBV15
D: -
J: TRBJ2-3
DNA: TGTGCCACCAGCAGAGATTATGCAGATACGCAGTATTTT
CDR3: CATSRDYADTQYF

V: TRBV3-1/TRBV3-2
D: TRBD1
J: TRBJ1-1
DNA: TGTGCCAGCAAACCTACAGGGGCCGGTGAAGCTTTCTTT
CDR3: CASKPTGAGEAFF

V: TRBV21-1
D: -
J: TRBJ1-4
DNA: TGTGCCAGCAGCTGCCGCCGGGACAGAGGGACTAATGAAAAACTGTTTTTT
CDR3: CASSCRRDRGTNEKLFF

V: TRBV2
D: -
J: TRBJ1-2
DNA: TGTGCCAGCAGTGATCGGGGGGGTGGCTACACCTTC
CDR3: CASSDRGGGYTF

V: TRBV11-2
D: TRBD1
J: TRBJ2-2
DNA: TGTGCCAGCAGAGGCGACAGGGTTGAAACCGGGGAGCTGTTTTTT
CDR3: CASRGDRVETGELFF

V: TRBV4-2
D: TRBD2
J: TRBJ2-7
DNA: TGTGCCAGCAGCCAAGAGGGGTCGGGGGGCTACGAGCAGTACTTC
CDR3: CASSQEGSGGYEQYF

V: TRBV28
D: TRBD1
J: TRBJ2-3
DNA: TGTGCCAGCAGTTTAACAGGGGAAGATACGCAGTATTTT
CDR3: CASSLTGEDTQYF

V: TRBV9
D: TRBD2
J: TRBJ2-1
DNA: TGTGCCAGCAGCGTAGGGGGCCGGGGGGTTTACAATGAGCAGTTCTTC
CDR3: CASSVGGRGVYNEQFF

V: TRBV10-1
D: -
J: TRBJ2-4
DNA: TGCGCCAGCAGTGAGTCGGAGGGTAACATTCAGTACTTC
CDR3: CASSESEGNIQYF

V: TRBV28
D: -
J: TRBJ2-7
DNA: TGTGCCAGCAGTTTCAGGGGAATCACCTACGAGCAGTACTTC
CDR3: CASSFRGITYEQYF

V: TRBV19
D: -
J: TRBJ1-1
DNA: TGTGCCAGTTTCAGGGGGAACACTGAAGCTTTCTTT
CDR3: CASFRGNTEAFF

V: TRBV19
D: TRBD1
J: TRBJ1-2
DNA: TGTGCCAGTAGTACCCGACAGGGGTGGTACTATGGCTACACCTTC
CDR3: CASSTRQGWYYGYTF

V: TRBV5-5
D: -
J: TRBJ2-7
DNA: TGTGCCAGCAGGGTGGGTGGTGGAGTCTCCTACGAGCAGTACTTC
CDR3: CASRVGGGVSYEQYF

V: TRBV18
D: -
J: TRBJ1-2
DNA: TGTGCCAGCTCACCCGGACTAAGTGGGACTAAAGGCTACACCTTC
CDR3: CASSPGLSGTKGYTF